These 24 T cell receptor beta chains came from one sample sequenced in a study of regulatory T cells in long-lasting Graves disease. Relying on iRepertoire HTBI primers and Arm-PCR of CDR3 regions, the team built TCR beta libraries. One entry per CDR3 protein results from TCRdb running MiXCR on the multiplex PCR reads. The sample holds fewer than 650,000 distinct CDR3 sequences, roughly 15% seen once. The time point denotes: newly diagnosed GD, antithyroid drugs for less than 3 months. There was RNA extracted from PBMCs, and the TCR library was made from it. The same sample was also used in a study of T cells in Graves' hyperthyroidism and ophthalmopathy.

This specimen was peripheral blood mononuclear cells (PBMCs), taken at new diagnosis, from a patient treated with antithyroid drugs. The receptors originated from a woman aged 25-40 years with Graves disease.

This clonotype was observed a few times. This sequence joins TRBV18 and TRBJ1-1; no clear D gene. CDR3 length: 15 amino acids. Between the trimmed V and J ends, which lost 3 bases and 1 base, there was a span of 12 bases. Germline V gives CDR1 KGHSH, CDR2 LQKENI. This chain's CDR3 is CASSPQEWGNTEAFF. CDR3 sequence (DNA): TGTGCCAGCTCACCCCAAGAATGGGGGAACACTGAAGCTTTCTTT.

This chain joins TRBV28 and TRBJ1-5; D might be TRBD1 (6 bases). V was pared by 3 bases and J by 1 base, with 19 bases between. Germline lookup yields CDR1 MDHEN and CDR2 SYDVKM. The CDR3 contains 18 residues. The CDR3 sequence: CASSFVQGRRGSNQPQHF. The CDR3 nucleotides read TGTGCCAGCAGTTTCGTACAGGGAAGACGGGGAAGCAATCAGCCCCAGCATTTT.

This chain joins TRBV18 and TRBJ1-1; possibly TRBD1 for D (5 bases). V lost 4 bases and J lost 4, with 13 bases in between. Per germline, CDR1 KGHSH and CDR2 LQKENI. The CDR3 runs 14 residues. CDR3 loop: CASSRGGLGTEAFF. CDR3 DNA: TGTGCCAGCTCACGGGGGGGTTTGGGCACTGAAGCTTTCTTT. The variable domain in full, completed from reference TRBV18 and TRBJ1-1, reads NAGVMQNPRHLVRRRGQEARLRCSPMKGHSHVYWYRQLPEEGLKFMVYLQKENIIDESGMPKERFSAEFPKEGPSILRIQQVVRGDSAAYFCASSRGGLGTEAFFGQGTRLTVV.

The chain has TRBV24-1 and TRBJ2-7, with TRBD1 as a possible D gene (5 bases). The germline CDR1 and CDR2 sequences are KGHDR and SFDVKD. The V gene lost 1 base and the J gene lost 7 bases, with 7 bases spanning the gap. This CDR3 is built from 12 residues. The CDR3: CATSDFRGEQYF. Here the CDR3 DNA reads TGTGCCACCAGTGATTTTAGGGGTGAGCAGTACTTC.

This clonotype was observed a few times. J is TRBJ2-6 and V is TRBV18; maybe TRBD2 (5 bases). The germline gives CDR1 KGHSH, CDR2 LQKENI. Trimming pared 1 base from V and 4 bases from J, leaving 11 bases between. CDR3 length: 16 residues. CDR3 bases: TGTGCCAGCTCACCACGGTTCGGGAAGGGGGCCAACGTCCTGACTTTC. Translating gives CASSPRFGKGANVLTF.

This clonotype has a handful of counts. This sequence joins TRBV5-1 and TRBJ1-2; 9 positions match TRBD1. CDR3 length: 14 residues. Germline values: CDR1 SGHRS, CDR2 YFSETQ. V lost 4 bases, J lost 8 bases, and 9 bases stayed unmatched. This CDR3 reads CASSGVDRGQGYTF. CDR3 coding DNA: TGCGCCAGCAGCGGGGTGGACAGGGGCCAAGGCTACACCTTC.

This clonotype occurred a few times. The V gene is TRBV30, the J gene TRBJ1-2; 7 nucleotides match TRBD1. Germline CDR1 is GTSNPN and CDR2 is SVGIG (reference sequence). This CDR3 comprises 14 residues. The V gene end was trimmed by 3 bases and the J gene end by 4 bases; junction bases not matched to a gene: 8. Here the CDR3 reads CAWRTQGVRYGYTF. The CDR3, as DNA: TGTGCCTGGAGGACCCAGGGGGTACGCTATGGCTACACCTTC. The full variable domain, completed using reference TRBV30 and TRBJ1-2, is SQTIHQWPATLVQPVGSPLSLECTVEGTSNPNLYWYRQAAGRGLQLLFYSVGIGQISSEVPQNLSASRPQDRQFILSSKKLLLSDSGFYLCAWRTQGVRYGYTFGSGTRLTVV.

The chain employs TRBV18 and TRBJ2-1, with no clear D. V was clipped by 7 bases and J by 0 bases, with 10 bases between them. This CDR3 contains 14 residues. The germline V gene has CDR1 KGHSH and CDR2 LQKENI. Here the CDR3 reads CASYPVISYNEQFF. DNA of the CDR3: TGTGCCAGCTACCCCGTGATCTCCTACAATGAGCAGTTCTTC.

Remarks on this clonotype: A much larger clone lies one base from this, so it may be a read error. DNA of the CDR3: TGCAATGTCCCAGGGGTGGTCGCTTTCTTT. Translating it yields CNVPGVVAFF. The rearrangement links TRBV20-1 to TRBJ1-1, with D perhaps TRBD1 (6 bases). The CDR3 is 10 residues long. Germline V lookup: CDR1 DFQATT, CDR2 SNEGSKA (reference sequence).

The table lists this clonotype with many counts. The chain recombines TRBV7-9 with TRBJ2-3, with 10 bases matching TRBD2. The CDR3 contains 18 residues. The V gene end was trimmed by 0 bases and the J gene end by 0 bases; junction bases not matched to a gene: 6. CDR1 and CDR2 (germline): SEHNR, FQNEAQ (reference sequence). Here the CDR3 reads CASSLAATTSGSTDTQYF. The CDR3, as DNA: TGTGCCAGCAGCTTAGCCGCTACGACTAGCGGGAGCACAGATACGCAGTATTTT.

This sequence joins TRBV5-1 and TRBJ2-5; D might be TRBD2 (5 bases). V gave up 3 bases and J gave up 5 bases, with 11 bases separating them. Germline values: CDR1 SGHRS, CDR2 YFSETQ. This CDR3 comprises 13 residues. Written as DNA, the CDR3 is TGCGCCAGCAGCTCTATGACGGGGGAGACCCAGTACTTC. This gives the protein CASSSMTGETQYF.

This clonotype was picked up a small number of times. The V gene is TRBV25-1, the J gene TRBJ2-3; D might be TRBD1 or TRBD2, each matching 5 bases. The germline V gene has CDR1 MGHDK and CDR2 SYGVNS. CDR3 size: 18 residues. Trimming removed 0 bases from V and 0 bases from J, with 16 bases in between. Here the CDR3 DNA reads TGTGCCAGCAGTGAATATTCGATCGGGACCGCTAGCACAGATACGCAGTATTTT. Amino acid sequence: CASSEYSIGTASTDTQYF.

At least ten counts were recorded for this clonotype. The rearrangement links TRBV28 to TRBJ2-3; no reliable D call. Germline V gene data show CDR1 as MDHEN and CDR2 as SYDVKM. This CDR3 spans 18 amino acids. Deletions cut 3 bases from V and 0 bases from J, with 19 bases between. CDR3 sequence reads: CASSFKGGWESSTDTQYF. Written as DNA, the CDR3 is TGTGCCAGCAGTTTCAAGGGTGGTTGGGAATCTAGCACAGATACGCAGTATTTT.

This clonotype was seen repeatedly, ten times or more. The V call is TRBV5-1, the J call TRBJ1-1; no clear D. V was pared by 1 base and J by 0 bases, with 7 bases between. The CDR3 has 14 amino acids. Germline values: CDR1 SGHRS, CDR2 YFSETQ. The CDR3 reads CASSLFGMNTEAFF. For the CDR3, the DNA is TGCGCCAGCAGCTTGTTCGGCATGAACACTGAAGCTTTCTTT.

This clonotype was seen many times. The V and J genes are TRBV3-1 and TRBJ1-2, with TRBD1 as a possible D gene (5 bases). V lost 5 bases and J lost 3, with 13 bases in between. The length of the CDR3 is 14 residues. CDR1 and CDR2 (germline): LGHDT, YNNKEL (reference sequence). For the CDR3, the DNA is TGTGCCAGCAGCACGCCCGGGACGGACTATGGCTACACCTTC. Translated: CASSTPGTDYGYTF.

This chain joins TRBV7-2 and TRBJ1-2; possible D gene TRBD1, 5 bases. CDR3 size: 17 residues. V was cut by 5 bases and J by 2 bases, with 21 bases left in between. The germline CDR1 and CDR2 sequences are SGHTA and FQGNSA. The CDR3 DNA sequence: TGTGCCAGCAGCCGGGACCTCAGCCAATTGACGAACTATGGCTACACCTTC. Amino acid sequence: CASSRDLSQLTNYGYTF.

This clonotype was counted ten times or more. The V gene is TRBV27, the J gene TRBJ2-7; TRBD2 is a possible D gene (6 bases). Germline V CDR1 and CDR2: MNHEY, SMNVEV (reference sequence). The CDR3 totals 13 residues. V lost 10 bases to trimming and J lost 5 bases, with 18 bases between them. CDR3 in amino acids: CATARWRADEQYF. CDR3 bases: TGTGCCACCGCCCGGTGGAGGGCCGACGAGCAGTACTTC.

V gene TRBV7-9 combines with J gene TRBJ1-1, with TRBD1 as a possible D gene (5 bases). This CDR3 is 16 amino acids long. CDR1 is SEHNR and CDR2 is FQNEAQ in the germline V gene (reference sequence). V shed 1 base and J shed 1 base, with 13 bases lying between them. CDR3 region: CASSLGPGHRNTEAFF. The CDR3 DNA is TGTGCCAGCAGCTTAGGGCCCGGACACAGGAACACTGAAGCTTTCTTT.

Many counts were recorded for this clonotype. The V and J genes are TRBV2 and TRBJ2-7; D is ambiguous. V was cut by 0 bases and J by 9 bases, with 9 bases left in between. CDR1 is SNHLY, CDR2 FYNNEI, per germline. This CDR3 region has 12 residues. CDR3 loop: CASSEALLGQYF. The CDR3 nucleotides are TGTGCCAGCAGTGAAGCGCTTCTAGGGCAGTACTTC.

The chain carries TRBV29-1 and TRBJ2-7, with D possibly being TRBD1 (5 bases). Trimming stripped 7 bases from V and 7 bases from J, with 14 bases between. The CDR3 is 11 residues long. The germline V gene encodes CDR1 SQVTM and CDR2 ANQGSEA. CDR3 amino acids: CSAIRVYEQYF. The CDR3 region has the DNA TGCAGCGCGATCAGGGTTTATGAGCAGTACTTC.

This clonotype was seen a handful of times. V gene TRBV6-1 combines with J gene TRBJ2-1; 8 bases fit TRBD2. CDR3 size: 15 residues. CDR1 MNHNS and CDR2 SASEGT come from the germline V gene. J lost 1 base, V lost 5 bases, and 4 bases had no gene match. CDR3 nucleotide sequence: TGTGCCAGCAGTAGCGGGAGCGGATCCTACAATGAGCAGTTCTTC. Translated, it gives CASSSGSGSYNEQFF.

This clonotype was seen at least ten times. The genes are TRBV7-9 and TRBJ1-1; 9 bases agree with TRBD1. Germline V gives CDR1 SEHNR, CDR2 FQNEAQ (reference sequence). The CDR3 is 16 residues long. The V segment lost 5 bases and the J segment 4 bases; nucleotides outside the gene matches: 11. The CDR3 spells CASSDSTGGLFTEAFF. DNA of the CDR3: TGTGCCAGCAGCGATTCTACAGGGGGCTTGTTCACTGAAGCTTTCTTT. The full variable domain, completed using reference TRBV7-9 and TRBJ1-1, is DTGVSQNPRHKITKRGQNVTFRCDPISEHNRLYWYRQTLGQGPEFLTYFQNEAQLEKSRLLSDRFSAERPKGSFSTLEIQRTEQGDSAMYLCASSDSTGGLFTEAFFGQGTRLTVV.

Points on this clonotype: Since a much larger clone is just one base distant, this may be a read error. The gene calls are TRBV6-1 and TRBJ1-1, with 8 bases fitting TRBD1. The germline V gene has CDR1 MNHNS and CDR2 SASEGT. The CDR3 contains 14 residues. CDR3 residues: CASSADRGGTEASF. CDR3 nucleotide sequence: TGTGCCAGCAGTGCTGACAGGGGCGGAACTGAAGCTTCCTTT.

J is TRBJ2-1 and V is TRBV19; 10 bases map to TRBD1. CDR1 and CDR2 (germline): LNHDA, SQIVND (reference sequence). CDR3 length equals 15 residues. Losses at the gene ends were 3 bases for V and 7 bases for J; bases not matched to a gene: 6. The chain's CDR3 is CASSIGTGVPNEQFF. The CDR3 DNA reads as TGTGCCAGTAGTATCGGGACAGGGGTACCTAATGAGCAGTTCTTC.